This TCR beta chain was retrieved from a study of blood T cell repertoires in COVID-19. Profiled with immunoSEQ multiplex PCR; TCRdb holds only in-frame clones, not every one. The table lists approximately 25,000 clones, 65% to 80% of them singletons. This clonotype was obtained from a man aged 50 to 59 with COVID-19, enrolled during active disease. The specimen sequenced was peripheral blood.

The CDR3 coding sequence is TGTGCCAGCAGCGGGACAGGGGAAAGCTCCTATAATTCACCCCTCCACTTT. Amino acid sequence: CASSGTGESSYNSPLHF. The V and J genes are TRBV9 and TRBJ1-6; TRBD1 matches 9 bases. The germline CDR1 and CDR2 sequences are SGDLS and YYNGEE. The CDR3 runs to 17 residues. V was pared by 3 bases and J by 0 bases, with 4 bases of the junction left unmatched.